This T cell receptor beta chain was documented in a study of blood T cell repertoires in COVID-19. Study-wide background: There were acute and convalescent COVID-19 samples, and they came from the United States, Italy and Spain. Sample material is recorded as cDNA or gDNA derived from T cells, B-cell-depleted T cells, or PBMCs.

The CDR3 totals 16 residues. Germline lookup yields CDR1 SGHAT and CDR2 FQNNGV. Trimming pared 5 bases from V and 7 bases from J, leaving 21 bases between. Original processing methods: Estimated nucleated cell counts came from reference gene primer amplification. Profiled with immunoSEQ multiplex PCR; TCRdb holds only in-frame clones, not every one. V and J calls and clone size are copied from that table; D and trimming were computed from the DNA. The data show fewer than 250,000 clones, 70% to 90% seen once. This receptor was identified in a man aged 60 to 69 with acute or convalescent COVID-19. J is TRBJ1-5 and V is TRBV11-2; maybe TRBD1 (5 bases). What was sequenced was peripheral blood. CDR3 protein: CASSETSGGVGQPQHF. CDR3 bases: TGTGCCAGCAGCGAAACTTCGGGGGGGGTCGGACAGCCCCAGCATTTT.